Described below is a single T cell receptor beta chain sequence and its context. The antigen it binds to is not known. Base qualities are not recorded, but no much larger clone differs from it by a single base. These reads were obtained on an Illumina MiSeq. The public reads were reanalyzed by TCRdb: fastp trimming at Q25, MiXCR alignment, in-frame beta chains only. Each entry merges the rows of one CDR3 protein and shows their most common DNA and genes. The sample contains tens of thousands of distinct CDR3 sequences, about a fifth of them found a single time. Of the sample, roughly 8.3% falls within the top ten clones. The sample originates from a study of type 1 regulatory T cells (dated by TCRdb to about 2021). Regarding the complete study: The study characterized an in vitro protocol that generated a Tr1-enriched, alloantigen-specific CD4 T cell product named T-allo10. T-allo10 was being evaluated clinically in patients with hematological malignancies who were receiving allogeneic hematopoietic stem cell transplantation.

V gives up 1 base and J gives up 2 bases, and the segment between their germline ends measures 13 bases. Inclusive of the bounding cysteine and phenylalanine, the CDR3 is 16 residues long. The kept DNA is CDR3 alone, 48 bases in frame from the first base. The germline V gene yields SGHTA for CDR1 and FQGNSA for CDR2. General conclusions and limits of the study: Compared with non-Tr1 cells, Tr1 cells had a narrower TCR repertoire, and the study took this difference to reflect clonal expansion driven by alloantigen.

The chain links TRBV7-2 with TRBJ2-3, with the D call perhaps TRBD1 or TRBD2, as 6 bases match in each case. Input material: cultured type 1 regulatory T (Tr1) cells, either the whole culture or a sorted fraction (not recorded which). The intended sense of this specimen's cell subset or site label: type 1 regulatory T cells sorted from the T-allo10 product. This TCR was sampled from a human donor in good health. CDR3 region: CASSLEGGGPTDTQYF. The sequenced DNA: TGTGCCAGCAGCTTAGAGGGGGGTGGACCCACAGATACGCAGTATTTT. Full variable domain (CDR3 extended with the reference TRBV7-2 and TRBJ2-3 proteins): GAGVSQSPSNKVTEKGKDVELRCDPISGHTALYWYRQSLGQGLEFLIYFQGNSAPDKSGLPSDRFSAERTGGSVSTLTIQRTQQEDSAVYLCASSLEGGGPTDTQYFGPGTRLTVL.